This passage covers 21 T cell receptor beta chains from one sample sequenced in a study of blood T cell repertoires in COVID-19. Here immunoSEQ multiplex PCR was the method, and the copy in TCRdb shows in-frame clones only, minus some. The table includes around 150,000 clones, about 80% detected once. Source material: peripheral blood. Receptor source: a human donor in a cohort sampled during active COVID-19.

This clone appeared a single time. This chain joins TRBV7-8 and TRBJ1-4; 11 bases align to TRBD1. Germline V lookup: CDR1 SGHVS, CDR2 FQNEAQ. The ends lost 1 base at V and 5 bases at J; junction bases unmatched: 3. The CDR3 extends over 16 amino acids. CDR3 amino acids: CASSLGDRGWNEKLFF. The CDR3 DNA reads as TGTGCCAGCAGCTTAGGGGACAGGGGGTGGAATGAAAAACTGTTTTTT.

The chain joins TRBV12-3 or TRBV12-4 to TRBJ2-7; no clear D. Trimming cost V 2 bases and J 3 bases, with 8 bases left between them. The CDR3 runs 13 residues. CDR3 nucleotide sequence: TGTGCCAGCAGTTTAATGCGATTCTACGAGCAGTACTTC. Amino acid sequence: CASSLMRFYEQYF.

The DNA of the CDR3 is TGTGCCAGCAGCGCACGGGACACTAATTCACCCCTCCACTTT. Its protein is CASSARDTNSPLHF. The V and J genes are TRBV9 and TRBJ1-6; D is perhaps TRBD1 (6 bases). The CDR3 is 14 residues long. In germline, CDR1 is SGDLS, CDR2 YYNGEE. Trimming removed 3 bases from V and 6 bases from J, with 10 bases in between.

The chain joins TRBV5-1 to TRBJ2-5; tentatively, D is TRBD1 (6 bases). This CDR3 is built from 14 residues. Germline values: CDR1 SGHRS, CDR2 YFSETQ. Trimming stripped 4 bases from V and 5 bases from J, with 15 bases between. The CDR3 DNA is TGCGCCAGCAGCCCGACAGGACCGCCGGAGACCCAGTACTTC. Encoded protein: CASSPTGPPETQYF.

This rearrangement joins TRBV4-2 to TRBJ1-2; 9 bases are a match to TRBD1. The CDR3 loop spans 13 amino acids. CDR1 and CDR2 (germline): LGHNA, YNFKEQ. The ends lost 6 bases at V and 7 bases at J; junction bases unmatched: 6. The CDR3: CASSSGTGLGYTF. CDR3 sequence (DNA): TGTGCCAGCAGTTCCGGGACAGGGCTTGGCTACACCTTC.

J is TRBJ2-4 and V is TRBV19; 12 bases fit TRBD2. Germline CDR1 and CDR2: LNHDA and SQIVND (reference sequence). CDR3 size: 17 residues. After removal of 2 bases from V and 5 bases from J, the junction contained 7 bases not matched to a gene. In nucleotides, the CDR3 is TGTGCCAGTAGTATAAGTAGTCTAGCGGGGGGGCAAAACATTCAGTACTTC. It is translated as CASSISSLAGGQNIQYF.

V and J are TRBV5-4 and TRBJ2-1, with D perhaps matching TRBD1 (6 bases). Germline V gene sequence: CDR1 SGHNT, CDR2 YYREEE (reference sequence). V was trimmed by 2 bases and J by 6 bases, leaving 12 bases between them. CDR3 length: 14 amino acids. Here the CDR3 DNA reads TGTGCCAGCAGCTTACAGGGAGCCGGCAATGAGCAGTTCTTC. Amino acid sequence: CASSLQGAGNEQFF.

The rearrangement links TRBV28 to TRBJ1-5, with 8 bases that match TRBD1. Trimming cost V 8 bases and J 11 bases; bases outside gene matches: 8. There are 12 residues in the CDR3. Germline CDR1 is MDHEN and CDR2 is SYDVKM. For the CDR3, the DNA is TGTGCCAGCTCGGGCGACAGGGGAGCCCAGCATTTT. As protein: CASSGDRGAQHF. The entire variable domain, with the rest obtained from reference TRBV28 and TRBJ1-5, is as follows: DVKVTQSSRYLVKRTGEKVFLECVQDMDHENMFWYRQDPGLGLRLIYFSYDVKMKEKGDIPEGYSVSREKKERFSLILESASTNQTSMYLCASSGDRGAQHFGDGTRLSIL.

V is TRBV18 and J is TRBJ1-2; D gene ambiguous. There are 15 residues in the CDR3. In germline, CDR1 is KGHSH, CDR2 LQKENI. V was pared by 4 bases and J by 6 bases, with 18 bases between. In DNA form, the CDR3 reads TGTGCCAGCTCACTAAACGAGGTTGAGGTTAATGGCTACACCTTC. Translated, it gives CASSLNEVEVNGYTF.

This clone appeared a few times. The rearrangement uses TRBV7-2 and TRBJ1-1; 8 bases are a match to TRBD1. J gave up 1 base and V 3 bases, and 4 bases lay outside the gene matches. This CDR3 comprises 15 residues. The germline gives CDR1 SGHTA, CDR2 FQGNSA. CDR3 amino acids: CASSLQGAWNTEAFF. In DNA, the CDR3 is TGTGCCAGCAGCTTGCAGGGGGCGTGGAACACTGAAGCTTTCTTT.

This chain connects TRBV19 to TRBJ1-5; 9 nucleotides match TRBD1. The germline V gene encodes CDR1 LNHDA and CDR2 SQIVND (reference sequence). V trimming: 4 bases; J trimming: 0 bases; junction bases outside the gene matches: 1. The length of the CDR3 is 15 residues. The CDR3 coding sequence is TGTGCCAGTAGTACGGGACAGGGTAGCAATCAGCCCCAGCATTTT. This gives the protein CASSTGQGSNQPQHF.

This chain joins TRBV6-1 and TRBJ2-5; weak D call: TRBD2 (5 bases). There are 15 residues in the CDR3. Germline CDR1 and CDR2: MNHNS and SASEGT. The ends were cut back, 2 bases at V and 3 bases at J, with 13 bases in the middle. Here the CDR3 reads CASSEWGETKETQYF. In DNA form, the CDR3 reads TGTGCCAGCAGTGAATGGGGAGAAACCAAAGAGACCCAGTACTTC.

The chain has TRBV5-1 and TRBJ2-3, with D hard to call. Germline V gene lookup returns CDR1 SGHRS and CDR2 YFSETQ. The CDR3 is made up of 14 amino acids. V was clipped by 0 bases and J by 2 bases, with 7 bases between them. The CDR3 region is CASSLALNTDTQYF. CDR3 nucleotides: TGCGCCAGCAGCTTGGCACTGAACACAGATACGCAGTATTTT.

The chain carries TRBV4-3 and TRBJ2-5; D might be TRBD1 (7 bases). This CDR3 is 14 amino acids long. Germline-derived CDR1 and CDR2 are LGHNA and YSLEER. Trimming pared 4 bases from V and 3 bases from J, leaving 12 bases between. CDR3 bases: TGCGCCAGCAGCCCGCAGGGGGGAAAAGAGACCCAGTACTTC. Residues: CASSPQGGKETQYF.

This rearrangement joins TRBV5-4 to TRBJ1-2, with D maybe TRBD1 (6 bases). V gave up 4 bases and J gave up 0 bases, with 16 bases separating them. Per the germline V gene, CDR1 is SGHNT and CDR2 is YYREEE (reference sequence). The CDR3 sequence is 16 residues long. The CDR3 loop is CASSQGLGTTNYGYTF. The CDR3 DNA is TGTGCCAGCAGCCAAGGCCTCGGGACAACTAACTATGGCTACACCTTC. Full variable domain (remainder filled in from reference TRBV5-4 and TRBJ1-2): ETGVTQSPTHLIKTRGQQVTLRCSSQSGHNTVSWYQQALGQGPQFIFQYYREEENGRGNFPPRFSGLQFPNYSSELNVNALELDDSALYLCASSQGLGTTNYGYTFGSGTRLTVV.

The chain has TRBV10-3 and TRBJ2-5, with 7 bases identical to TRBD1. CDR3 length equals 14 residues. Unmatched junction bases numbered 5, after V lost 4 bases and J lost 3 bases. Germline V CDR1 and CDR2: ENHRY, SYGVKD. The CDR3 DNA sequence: TGTGCCATCAGTGCACCGGGACAGAAAGAGACCCAGTACTTC. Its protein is CAISAPGQKETQYF.

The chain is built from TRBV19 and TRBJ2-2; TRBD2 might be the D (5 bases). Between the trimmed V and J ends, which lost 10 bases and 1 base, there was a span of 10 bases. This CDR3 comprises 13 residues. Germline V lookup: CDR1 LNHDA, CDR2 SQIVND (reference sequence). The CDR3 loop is CATGLLNTGELFF. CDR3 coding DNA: TGTGCCACCGGACTTCTGAACACCGGGGAGCTGTTTTTT.

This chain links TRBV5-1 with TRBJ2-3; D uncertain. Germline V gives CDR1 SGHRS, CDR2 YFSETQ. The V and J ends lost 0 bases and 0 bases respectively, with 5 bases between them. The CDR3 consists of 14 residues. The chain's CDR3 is CASSLARSTDTQYF. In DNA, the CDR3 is TGCGCCAGCAGCTTGGCTAGAAGCACAGATACGCAGTATTTT. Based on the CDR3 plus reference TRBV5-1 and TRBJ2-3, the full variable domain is KAGVTQTPRYLIKTRGQQVTLSCSPISGHRSVSWYQQTPGQGLQFLFEYFSETQRNKGNFPGRFSGRQFSNSRSEMNVSTLELGDSALYLCASSLARSTDTQYFGPGTRLTVL.

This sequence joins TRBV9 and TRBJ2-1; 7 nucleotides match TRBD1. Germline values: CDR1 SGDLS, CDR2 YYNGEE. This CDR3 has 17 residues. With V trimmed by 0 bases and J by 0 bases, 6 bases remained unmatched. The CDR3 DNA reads TGTGCCAGCAGCGTAGAGATAAGGACAGGCTCCTACAATGAGCAGTTCTTC. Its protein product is CASSVEIRTGSYNEQFF.

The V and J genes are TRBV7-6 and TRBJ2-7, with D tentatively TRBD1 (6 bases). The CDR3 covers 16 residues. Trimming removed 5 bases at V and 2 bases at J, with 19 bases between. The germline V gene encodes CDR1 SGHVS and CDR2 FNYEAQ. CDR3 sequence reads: CASSPTTGPQTYEQYF. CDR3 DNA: TGTGCCAGCAGCCCCACAACAGGGCCTCAAACCTACGAGCAGTACTTC. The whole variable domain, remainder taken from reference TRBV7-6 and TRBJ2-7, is GAGVSQSPRYKVTKRGQDVALRCDPISGHVSLYWYRQALGQGPEFLTYFNYEAQQDKSGLPNDRFSAERPEGSISTLTIQRTEQRDSAMYRCASSPTTGPQTYEQYFGPGTRLTVT.

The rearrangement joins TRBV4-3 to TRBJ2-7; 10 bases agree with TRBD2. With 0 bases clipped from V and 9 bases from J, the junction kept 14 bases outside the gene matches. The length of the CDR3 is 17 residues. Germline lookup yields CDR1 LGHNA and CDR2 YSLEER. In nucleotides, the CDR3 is TGCGCCAGCAGCCAAGATAGGTTAGCGGGGGGTATCGTAGGGCAGTACTTC. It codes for CASSQDRLAGGIVGQYF.